The text below deals with one T cell receptor beta chain. Antigen: not known. The conserved final phenylalanine or tryptophan is absent from the CDR3, which likely points to a read error. The data derive from a study of breast tumors, draining lymph nodes, adjacent tissues. General study points: Compared with lymph nodes, tumors were less diverse; compared with nontumor tissue, more. Compared with basal-like, luminal-like tumors shared significantly more repertoire with nontumor tissue. That most tumor T cells come from lymph nodes remained unproven.

TCRdb passed the multiplex PCR reads through MiXCR, listing each CDR3 protein once. The sample has 15,000 to 17,000 distinct CDR3 sequences; about half are singletons. CDR3 length: 13 residues. Germline V gene data show CDR1 as LGHDT and CDR2 as YNNKEL (reference sequence). The clonotype was recovered from a female donor with breast cancer. Some clones in this sample may be carry-over from other donors' samples. The sequenced sample was tumor-adjacent breast tissue. The chain employs TRBV3-1 and TRBJ2-2, with D perhaps TRBD2 (5 bases). The CDR3 loop is CAGSQVSGRELFS. CDR3 nucleotides: TGTGCCGGCAGCCAAGTAAGCGGCCGGGAGCTGTTTTCT.